Sequencing of this T cell receptor beta chain was carried out in a study of blood T cell repertoires in COVID-19. Using immunoSEQ multiplex PCR, the repertoire was profiled, and TCRdb retains in-frame clones only, with some absent. The profile shows under 400,000 clones, about 87% of them singletons. CDR1 is SNHLY and CDR2 is FYNNEI in the germline V gene. The CDR3 runs to 17 residues. V shed 6 bases and J shed 11 bases, with 26 bases lying between them. This clone has a handful of counts. The receptor was isolated from a woman in her thirties with COVID-19, enrolled during active disease. Sequenced: peripheral blood. This sequence joins TRBV2 and TRBJ1-6; D is unclear. The CDR3 protein is CASSPPYKVGSRAPLHF. CDR3 DNA: TGTGCCAGCAGCCCCCCCTACAAGGTCGGGAGTAGGGCACCCCTCCACTTT.